This T cell receptor (beta chain) was recovered during a study of T cell repertoires in cytomegalovirus infection. Study-wide background: Both a matching HLA type and CMV infection were indicated by public TCR beta signatures. General study results and limits: Public TCR beta family frequency separated CMV-and-HLA carriers, including in an independent cohort. The ex vivo response was dominated by HLA-C-restricted CMV-specific TCR beta clonotypes.

Trimming pared 6 bases from V and 4 bases from J, leaving 9 bases between. The CDR3 totals 11 residues. Germline-derived CDR1 and CDR2 are GTSNPN and SVGIG (reference sequence). The table lists this clonotype with many counts. What it binds is unknown. From the reads, TCRdb called clonotypes with MiXCR, one entry per CDR3 protein. Found here are some 77,000 distinct CDR3 sequences, about 4% of them singletons; the top ten hold 3.5% to 5%. J is TRBJ1-1 and V is TRBV30; D not resolved. The sample comprised PBMCs. This receptor was obtained from a human donor in good health (CMV status not recorded). Some clones in this sample may be carry-over from other donors' samples. The chain's CDR3 is CACQAGTEAFF. CDR3 DNA: TGTGCCTGTCAGGCCGGCACTGAAGCTTTCTTT.